These T cell receptor beta chains were read from a single sample in a study of blood T cell repertoires in COVID-19. Some clones are missing from TCRdb's copy, which holds only in-frame ones; the method was immunoSEQ multiplex PCR. Among some 99,000 clones listed, roughly 88% were seen once. Sequences were obtained from peripheral blood. Receptors were obtained from a woman of 80 years or more with active or convalescent COVID-19. Each CDR3 is given with its conserved first and last residue. A D gene is named only where the DNA matches it firmly. Expanded clones are given a class, and other clones once, few, many or no size at all.

d_call: TRBD1; j_call: TRBJ1-1; v_call: TRBV28; clone_size: NA; cdr3_nt: TGTGCCAGCAGTTTCAGGGGGCTAGTGAACACTGAAGCTTTCTTT; cdr3_aa: CASSFRGLVNTEAFF
d_call: NA; j_call: TRBJ1-5; v_call: TRBV16; clone_size: NA; cdr3_nt: TGTGCCAGCAGCCAATGGTCCGGTCAGCCCCAGCATTTT; cdr3_aa: CASSQWSGQPQHF
d_call: NA; j_call: TRBJ1-2; v_call: TRBV20-1; clone_size: NA; cdr3_nt: TGCAGTGCTACGGGCTATGGCTACACCTTC; cdr3_aa: CSATGYGYTF
d_call: TRBD2; j_call: TRBJ2-7; v_call: TRBV7-9; clone_size: NA; cdr3_nt: TGTGCCAGCAGCTTGGGGCGGGGGGAGTACGAGCAGTACTTC; cdr3_aa: CASSLGRGEYEQYF
d_call: TRBD2; j_call: TRBJ2-5; v_call: TRBV7-7; clone_size: NA; cdr3_nt: TGTGCTAGCAGCTTCGGGAGGGCCTGGGAAGAGACCCAGTACTTC; cdr3_aa: CASSFGRAWEETQYF
d_call: NA; j_call: TRBJ2-2; v_call: TRBV6-9; clone_size: NA; cdr3_nt: TGTGCCAGCAGTTATGGTGGGAGGCGGTACACCGGGGAGCTGTTTTTT; cdr3_aa: CASSYGGRRYTGELFF
d_call: TRBD1; j_call: TRBJ1-2; v_call: TRBV28; clone_size: NA; cdr3_nt: TGTGCCAGCAGCAAGGCCGGGACAGATAACTATGGCTACACCTTC; cdr3_aa: CASSKAGTDNYGYTF
d_call: TRBD1; j_call: TRBJ2-2; v_call: TRBV6-5; clone_size: NA; cdr3_nt: TGTGCCAGCAGGACAGGGGGCGCGAGCACCGGGGAGCTGTTTTTT; cdr3_aa: CASRTGGASTGELFF
d_call: NA; j_call: TRBJ2-4; v_call: TRBV12-3/TRBV12-4; clone_size: NA; cdr3_nt: TGTGCCAGCAGTTTGGCGGCTAACCGTCAGTACTTC; cdr3_aa: CASSLAANRQYF
d_call: NA; j_call: TRBJ2-4; v_call: TRBV27; clone_size: once; cdr3_nt: TGTGCCAGCCGACCAGCGGGAGCCAAAAACATTCAGTACTTC; cdr3_aa: CASRPAGAKNIQYF